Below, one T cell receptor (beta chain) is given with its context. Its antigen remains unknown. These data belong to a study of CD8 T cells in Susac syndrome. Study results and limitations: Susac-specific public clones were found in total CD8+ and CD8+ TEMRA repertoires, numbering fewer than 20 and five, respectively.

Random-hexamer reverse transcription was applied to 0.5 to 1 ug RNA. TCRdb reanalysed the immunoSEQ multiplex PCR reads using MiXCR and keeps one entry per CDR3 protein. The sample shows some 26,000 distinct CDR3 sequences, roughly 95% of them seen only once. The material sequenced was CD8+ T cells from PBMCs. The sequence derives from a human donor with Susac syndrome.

DNA of the CDR3: TGTGCCAGCAGCGTTCAGACAGGGGACTTTTACGAGCAGTACTTC. This gives the protein CASSVQTGDFYEQYF. This chain joins TRBV7-2 and TRBJ2-7; TRBD1 aligns across 8 bases. The CDR3 contains 15 residues. Unmatched junction bases numbered 10, after V lost 5 bases and J lost 4 bases. Germline V gene sequence: CDR1 SGHTA, CDR2 FQGNSA.